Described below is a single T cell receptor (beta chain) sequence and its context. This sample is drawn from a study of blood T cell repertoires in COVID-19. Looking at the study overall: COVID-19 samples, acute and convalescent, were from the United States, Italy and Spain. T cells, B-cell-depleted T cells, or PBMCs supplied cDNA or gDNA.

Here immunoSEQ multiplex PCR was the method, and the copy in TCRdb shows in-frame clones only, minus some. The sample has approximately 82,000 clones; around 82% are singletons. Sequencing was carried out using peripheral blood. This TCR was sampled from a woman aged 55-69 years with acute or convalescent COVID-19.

The CDR3 sequence: CASRPGLPTDTQYF. CDR3 sequence (DNA): TGTGCCAGCAGGCCGGGACTACCCACAGATACGCAGTATTTT. This chain connects TRBV27 to TRBJ2-3, with TRBD2 matching over 7 bases. There are 14 residues in the CDR3. CDR1 is MNHEY and CDR2 is SMNVEV in the germline V gene (reference sequence). Unmatched junction bases numbered 5, after V lost 6 bases and J lost 2 bases.